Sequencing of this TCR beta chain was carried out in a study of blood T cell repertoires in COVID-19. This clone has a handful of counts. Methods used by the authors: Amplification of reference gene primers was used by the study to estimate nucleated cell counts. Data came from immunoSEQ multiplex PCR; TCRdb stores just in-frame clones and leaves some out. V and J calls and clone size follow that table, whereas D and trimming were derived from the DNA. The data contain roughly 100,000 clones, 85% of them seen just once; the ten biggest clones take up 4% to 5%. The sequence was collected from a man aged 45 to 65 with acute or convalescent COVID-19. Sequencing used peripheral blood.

Here the CDR3 reads CASSRAGGNYEQYF. CDR3 bases: TGTGCCAGCAGCCGCGCGGGAGGCAATTACGAGCAGTACTTC. The chain joins TRBV3-1 (or the pseudogene TRBV3-2) to TRBJ2-7, with 8 positions matching TRBD2. The CDR3 spans 14 residues. The J segment lost 4 bases and the V segment lost 4 bases, leaving 6 bases of the junction unmatched. Germline assignment: CDR1 LGHDT and CDR2 YNNKEL (reference sequence).